The 5 T cell receptor beta chains presented below share a single source sample, sequenced in a study of blood T cells in healthy people across ages. The second PCR ran 7 to 11 cycles with a sample-barcoded 5' primer and J-beta primers. TCRdb reanalysed the 5' RACE reads using MiXCR and keeps one entry per CDR3 protein. The sample carries about 680,000 distinct CDR3 sequences, about half recorded once. Sequencing used blood. The receptor source for this set is an older woman in good health.

The chain employs TRBV7-2 and TRBJ2-7; 7 bases are a match to TRBD1. V dropped 3 bases and J dropped 2; count of bases not matched to a gene: 10. The CDR3 is made up of 16 amino acids. The germline gives CDR1 SGHTA, CDR2 FQGNSA. The CDR3 nucleotides are TGTGCCAGCAGCTTCCGAAGGGGGACAGTCACCTACGAGCAGTACTTC. It translates to CASSFRRGTVTYEQYF.

This chain uses TRBV20-1 with TRBJ1-1; D is ambiguous. V was clipped by 6 bases and J by 2 bases, with 16 bases between them. The CDR3 runs 14 residues. Germline V gene lookup returns CDR1 DFQATT and CDR2 SNEGSKA (reference sequence). The CDR3 here is CSAEGGGKNTEAFF. The CDR3 region has the DNA TGCAGTGCGGAAGGCGGTGGGAAAAACACTGAAGCTTTCTTT.

This clonotype has a handful of counts. The rearrangement links TRBV5-6 to TRBJ1-2, with D maybe TRBD1 (5 bases). Trimming stripped 4 bases from V and 5 bases from J, with 15 bases between. CDR3 length equals 14 residues. Germline CDR1 reads SGHDT; CDR2 reads YYEEEE. The CDR3 is CASSLGTAIYGYTF. The CDR3 DNA follows: TGTGCCAGCAGCCTCGGGACGGCGATTTATGGCTACACCTTC. The whole variable domain, filled in from reference TRBV5-6 and TRBJ1-2, reads DAGVTQSPTHLIKTRGQQVTLRCSPKSGHDTVSWYQQALGQGPQFIFQYYEEEERQRGNFPDRFSGHQFPNYSSELNVNALLLGDSALYLCASSLGTAIYGYTFGSGTRLTVV.

A few counts support this clonotype. This chain links TRBV4-3 with TRBJ2-1, with TRBD2 matching over 15 bases. Germline V gene sequence: CDR1 LGHNA, CDR2 YSLEER. Unmatched junction bases numbered 9, after V lost 5 bases and J lost 7 bases. This CDR3 has 17 residues. The DNA for the CDR3 is TGCGCCAGCAGCAAGGGGGGACTAGCGGGAGGTTGGAATGAGCAGTTCTTC. Translated, it gives CASSKGGLAGGWNEQFF.

The chain recombines TRBV5-1 with TRBJ1-1; no clear D. Germline lookup yields CDR1 SGHRS and CDR2 YFSETQ. This CDR3 is 14 amino acids long. V gave up 4 bases and J gave up 4 bases, with 14 bases separating them. The CDR3 nucleotides read TGCGCCAGCAGCGTGACACCCCCTGTCACTGAAGCTTTCTTT. It codes for CASSVTPPVTEAFF.